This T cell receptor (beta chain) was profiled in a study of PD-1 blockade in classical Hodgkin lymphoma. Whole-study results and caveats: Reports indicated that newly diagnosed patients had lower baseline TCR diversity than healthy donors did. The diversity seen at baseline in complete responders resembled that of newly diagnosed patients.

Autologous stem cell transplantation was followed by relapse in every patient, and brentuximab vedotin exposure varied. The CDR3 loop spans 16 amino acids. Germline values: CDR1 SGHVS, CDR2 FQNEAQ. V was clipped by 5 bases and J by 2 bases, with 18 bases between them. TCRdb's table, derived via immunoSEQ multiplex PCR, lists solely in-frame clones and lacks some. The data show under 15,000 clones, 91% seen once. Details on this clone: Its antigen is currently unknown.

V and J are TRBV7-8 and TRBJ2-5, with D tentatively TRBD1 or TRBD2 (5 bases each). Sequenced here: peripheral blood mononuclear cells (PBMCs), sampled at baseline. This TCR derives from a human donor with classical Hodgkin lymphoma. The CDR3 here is CASSLKGTVLQETQYF. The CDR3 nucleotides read TGTGCCAGCAGCCTAAAAGGGACGGTTCTTCAAGAGACCCAGTACTTC.